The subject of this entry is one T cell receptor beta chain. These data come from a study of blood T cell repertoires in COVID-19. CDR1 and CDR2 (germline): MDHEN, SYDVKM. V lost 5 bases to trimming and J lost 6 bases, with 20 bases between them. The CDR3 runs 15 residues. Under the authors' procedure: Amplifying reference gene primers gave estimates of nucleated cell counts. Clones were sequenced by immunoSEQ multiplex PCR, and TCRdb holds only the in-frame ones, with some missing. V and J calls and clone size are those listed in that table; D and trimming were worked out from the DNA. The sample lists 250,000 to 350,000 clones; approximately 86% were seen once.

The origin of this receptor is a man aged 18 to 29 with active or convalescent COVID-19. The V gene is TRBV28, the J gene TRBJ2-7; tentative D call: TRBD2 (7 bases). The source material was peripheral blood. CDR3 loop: CASSNRGGRVGEQYF. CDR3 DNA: TGTGCCAGCAGTAATAGGGGGGGCCGGGTCGGCGAGCAGTACTTC. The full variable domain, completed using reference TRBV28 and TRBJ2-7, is DVKVTQSSRYLVKRTGEKVFLECVQDMDHENMFWYRQDPGLGLRLIYFSYDVKMKEKGDIPEGYSVSREKKERFSLILESASTNQTSMYLCASSNRGGRVGEQYFGPGTRLTVT.